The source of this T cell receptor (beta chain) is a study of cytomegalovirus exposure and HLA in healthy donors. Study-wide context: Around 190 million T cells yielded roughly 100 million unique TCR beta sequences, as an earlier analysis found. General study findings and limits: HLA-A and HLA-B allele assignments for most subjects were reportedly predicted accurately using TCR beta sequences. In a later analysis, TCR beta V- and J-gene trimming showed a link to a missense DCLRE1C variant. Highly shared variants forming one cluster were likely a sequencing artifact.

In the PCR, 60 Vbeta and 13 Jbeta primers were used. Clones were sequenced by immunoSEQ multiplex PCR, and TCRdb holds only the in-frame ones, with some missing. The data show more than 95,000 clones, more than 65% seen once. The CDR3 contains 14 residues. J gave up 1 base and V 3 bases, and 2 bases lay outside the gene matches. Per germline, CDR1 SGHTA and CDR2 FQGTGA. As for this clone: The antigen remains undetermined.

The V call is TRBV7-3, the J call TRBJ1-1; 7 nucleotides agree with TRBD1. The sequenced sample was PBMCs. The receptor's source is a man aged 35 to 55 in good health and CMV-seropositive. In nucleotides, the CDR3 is TGTGCCAGCAGCTTGACAGGGCCGAACACTGAAGCTTTCTTT. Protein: CASSLTGPNTEAFF.